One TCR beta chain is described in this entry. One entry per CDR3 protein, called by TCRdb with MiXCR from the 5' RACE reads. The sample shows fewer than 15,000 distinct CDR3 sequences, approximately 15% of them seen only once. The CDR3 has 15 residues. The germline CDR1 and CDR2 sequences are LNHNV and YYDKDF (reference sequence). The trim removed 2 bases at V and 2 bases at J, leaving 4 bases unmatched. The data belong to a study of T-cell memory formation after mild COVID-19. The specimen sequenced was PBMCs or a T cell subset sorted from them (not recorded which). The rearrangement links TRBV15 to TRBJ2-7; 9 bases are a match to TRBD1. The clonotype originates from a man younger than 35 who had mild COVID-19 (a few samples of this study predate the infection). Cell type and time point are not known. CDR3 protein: CATSRRTGATYEQYF. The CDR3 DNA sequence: TGTGCCACCAGCAGAAGGACAGGGGCCACCTACGAGCAGTACTTC.